This T cell receptor beta chain originates from a study of cytomegalovirus exposure and HLA in healthy donors. The CDR3 is 17 residues long. The germline gives CDR1 SGHRS, CDR2 YFSETQ. V trimming: 4 bases; J trimming: 4 bases; junction bases outside the gene matches: 8. The PCR made use of 60 Vbeta and 13 Jbeta primers. TCRdb keeps only in-frame clones here, not all; method: immunoSEQ multiplex PCR. The table lists roughly 150,000 clones, around 80% of them singletons. Overall study findings and caveats: CMV serostatus was the sole immune exposure data available. The study labeled under 200 TCR beta chains cytomegalovirus-associated.

On this clone itself: As yet, its antigen is unknown.

The receptor was isolated from a woman in her 40s in good health and CMV-seronegative. The chain recombines TRBV5-1 with TRBJ2-3, with 14 bases lining up with TRBD2. The sample was PBMCs. The CDR3 loop reads CASSEGTSGSRADTQYF. CDR3 sequence (DNA): TGCGCCAGCAGCGAGGGGACTAGCGGGAGTCGGGCAGATACGCAGTATTTT.